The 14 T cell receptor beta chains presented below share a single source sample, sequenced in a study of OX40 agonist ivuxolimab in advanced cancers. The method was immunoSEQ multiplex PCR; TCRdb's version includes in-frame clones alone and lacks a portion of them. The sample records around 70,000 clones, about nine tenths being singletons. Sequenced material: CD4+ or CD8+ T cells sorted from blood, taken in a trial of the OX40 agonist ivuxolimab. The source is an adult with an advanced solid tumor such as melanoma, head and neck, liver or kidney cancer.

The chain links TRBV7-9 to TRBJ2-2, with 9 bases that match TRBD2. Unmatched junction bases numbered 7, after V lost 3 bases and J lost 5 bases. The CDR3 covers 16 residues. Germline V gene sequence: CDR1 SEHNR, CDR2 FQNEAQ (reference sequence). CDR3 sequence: CASSLGGTSITGELFF. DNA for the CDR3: TGTGCCAGCAGCTTGGGCGGGACTAGCATTACCGGGGAGCTGTTTTTT.

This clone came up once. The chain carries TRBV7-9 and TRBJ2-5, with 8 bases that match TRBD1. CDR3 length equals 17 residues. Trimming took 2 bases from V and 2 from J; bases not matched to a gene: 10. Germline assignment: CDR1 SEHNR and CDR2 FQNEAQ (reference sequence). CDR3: CASSLKRPGQVQETQYF. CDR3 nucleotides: TGTGCCAGCAGCTTAAAAAGGCCGGGACAGGTTCAAGAGACCCAGTACTTC.

The CDR3 DNA reads TGCAGCGTTGGCACAGCCTTAGGGACAGCGAACACTGAAGCTTTCTTT. It is translated as CSVGTALGTANTEAFF. The chain links TRBV29-1 to TRBJ1-1; 7 nucleotides line up with TRBD1. In germline, CDR1 is SQVTM, CDR2 ANQGSEA. This CDR3 has 16 amino acids. With V trimmed by 4 bases and J by 1 base, 12 bases remained unmatched.

CDR3 in amino acids: CASIDGTYYTEAFF. The CDR3, as DNA: TGCGCCAGCATCGACGGGACGTATTACACTGAAGCTTTCTTT. The J gene is TRBJ1-1, the V gene TRBV5-1; weak D call: TRBD1 (5 bases). The CDR3 is 14 residues long. Trimming shortened V by 6 bases and J by 3 bases, and 15 bases separated the two germline ends. Germline-derived CDR1 and CDR2 are SGHRS and YFSETQ.

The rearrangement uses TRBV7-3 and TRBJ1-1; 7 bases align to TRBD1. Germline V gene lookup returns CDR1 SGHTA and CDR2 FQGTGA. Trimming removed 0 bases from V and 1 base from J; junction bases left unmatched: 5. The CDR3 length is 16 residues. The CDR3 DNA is TGTGCCAGCAGCTTAACCGGGACAGCCTCGAACACTGAAGCTTTCTTT. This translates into CASSLTGTASNTEAFF.

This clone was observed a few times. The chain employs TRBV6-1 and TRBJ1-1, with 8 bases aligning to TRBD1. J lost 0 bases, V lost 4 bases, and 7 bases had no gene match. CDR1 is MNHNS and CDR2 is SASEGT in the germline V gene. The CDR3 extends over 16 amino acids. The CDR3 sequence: CASSARQGLMNTEAFF. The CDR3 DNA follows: TGTGCCAGCAGTGCAAGACAGGGGCTGATGAACACTGAAGCTTTCTTT.

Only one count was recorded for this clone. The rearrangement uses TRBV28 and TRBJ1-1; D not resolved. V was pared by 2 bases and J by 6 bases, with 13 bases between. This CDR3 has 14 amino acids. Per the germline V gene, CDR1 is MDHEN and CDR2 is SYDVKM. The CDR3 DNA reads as TGTGCCAGCAGTTTAGCGGCGGGAGTGTCTGAAGCTTTCTTT. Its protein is CASSLAAGVSEAFF.

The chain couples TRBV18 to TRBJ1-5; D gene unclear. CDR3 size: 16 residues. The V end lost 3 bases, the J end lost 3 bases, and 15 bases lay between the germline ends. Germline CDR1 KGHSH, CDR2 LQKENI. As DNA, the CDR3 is TGTGCCAGCTCACCCGTGGGTGGCTTGGACAATCAGCCCCAGCATTTT. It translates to CASSPVGGLDNQPQHF.

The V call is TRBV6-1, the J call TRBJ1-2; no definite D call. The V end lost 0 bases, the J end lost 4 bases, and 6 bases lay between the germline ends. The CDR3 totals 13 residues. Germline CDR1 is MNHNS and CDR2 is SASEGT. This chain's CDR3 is CASSEAGSYGYTF. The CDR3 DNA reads TGTGCCAGCAGTGAAGCCGGATCCTATGGCTACACCTTC.

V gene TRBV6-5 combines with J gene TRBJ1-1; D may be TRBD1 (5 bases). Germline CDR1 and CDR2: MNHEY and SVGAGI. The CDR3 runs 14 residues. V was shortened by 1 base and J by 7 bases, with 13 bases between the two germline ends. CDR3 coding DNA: TGTGCCAGCAGTTACTGGGGCAGTGACAGTGAAGCTTTCTTT. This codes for CASSYWGSDSEAFF.

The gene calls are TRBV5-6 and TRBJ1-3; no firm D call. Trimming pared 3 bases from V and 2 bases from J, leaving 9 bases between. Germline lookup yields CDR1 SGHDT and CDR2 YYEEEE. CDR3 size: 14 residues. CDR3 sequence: CASSSPLPGNTIYF. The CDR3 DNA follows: TGTGCCAGCAGCTCCCCCCTCCCTGGAAACACCATATATTTT.

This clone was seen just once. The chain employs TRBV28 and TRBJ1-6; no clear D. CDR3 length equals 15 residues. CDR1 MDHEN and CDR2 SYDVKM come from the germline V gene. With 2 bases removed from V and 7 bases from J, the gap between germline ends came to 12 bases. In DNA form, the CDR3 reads TGTGCCAGCAGTTTAGTGTCAGGTCTCAATTCACCCCTCCACTTT. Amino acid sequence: CASSLVSGLNSPLHF.

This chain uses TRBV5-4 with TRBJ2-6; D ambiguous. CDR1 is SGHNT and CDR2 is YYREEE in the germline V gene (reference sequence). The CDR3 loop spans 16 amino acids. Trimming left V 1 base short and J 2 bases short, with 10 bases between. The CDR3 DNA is TGTGCCAGCAGCTTGAGGGCCCCCGCTGGGGCCAACGTCCTGACTTTC. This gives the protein CASSLRAPAGANVLTF.

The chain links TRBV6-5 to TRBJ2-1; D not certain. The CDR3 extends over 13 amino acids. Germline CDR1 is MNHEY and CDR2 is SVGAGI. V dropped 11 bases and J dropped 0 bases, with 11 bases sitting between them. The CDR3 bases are TGTGCCGCCGGAGATCCCTCCTACAATGAGCAGTTCTTC. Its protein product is CAAGDPSYNEQFF.